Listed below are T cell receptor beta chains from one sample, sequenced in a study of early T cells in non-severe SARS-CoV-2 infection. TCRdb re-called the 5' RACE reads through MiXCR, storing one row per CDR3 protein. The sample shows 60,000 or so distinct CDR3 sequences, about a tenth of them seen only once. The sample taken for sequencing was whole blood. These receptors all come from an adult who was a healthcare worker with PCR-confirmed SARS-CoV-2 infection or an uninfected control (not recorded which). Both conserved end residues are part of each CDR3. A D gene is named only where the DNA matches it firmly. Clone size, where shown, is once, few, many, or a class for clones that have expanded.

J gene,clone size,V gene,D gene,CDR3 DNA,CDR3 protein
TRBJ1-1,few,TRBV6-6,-,TGTGCCAGCAGTTACTCAGGGCGTGGCACTGAAGCTTTCTTT,CASSYSGRGTEAFF
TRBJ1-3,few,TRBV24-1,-,TGTGCCACCAGTGATCCTACTTCTGGAAACACCATATATTTT,CATSDPTSGNTIYF
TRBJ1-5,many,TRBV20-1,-,TGCAGTGCTAAAATAAAGATGGGCAATCAGCCCCAGCATTTT,CSAKIKMGNQPQHF
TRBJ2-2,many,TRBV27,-,TGTGCCAGCAGTTTCGTGGTCGGTGGAGGGGAGAACACCGGGGAGCTGTTTTTT,CASSFVVGGGENTGELFF
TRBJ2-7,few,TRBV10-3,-,TGTGCCATCAGTGAAGCGGAGGACGTAGGCTACGAGCAGTACTTC,CAISEAEDVGYEQYF
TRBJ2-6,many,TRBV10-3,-,TGTGCCATCAGTCCCCACGTCTCTGGGGCCAACGTCCTGACTTTC,CAISPHVSGANVLTF
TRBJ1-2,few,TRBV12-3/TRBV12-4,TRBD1,TGTGCCAGCACCGCCACAGGGGGCCTAGGCTACACCTTC,CASTATGGLGYTF
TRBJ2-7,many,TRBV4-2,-,TGTGCCAGCAGCCCCCTTCGGGGATCCTACGAGCAGTACTTC,CASSPLRGSYEQYF
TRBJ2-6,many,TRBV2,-,TGTGCCAGCAGTGAAGTTCCCAGCTCTGGGGCCAACGTCCTGACTTTC,CASSEVPSSGANVLTF
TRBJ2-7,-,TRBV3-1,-,TGTGCCAGCAGCCCCCTCTCGGGCACGCTATCCTACGAGCAGTACTTC,CASSPLSGTLSYEQYF
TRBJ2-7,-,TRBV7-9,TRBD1,TGTGCCAGCAGTCGGGGGACAGGTTACGAGCAGTACTTC,CASSRGTGYEQYF
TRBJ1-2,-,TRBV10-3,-,TGTGCCATCAGTGAGTCGAATCGCGGTGGCTACACCTTC,CAISESNRGGYTF
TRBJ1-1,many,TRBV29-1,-,TGCAGCGTTGTAGGGACCTTGAACACTGAAGCTTTCTTT,CSVVGTLNTEAFF
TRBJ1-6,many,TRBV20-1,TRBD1,TGCAGTGCTGCTCGGACAGGGGTTACCTATAATTCACCCCTCCACTTT,CSAARTGVTYNSPLHF
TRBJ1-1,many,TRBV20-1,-,TGCAGTGCTAGGAGGATCTCCCTAATTAATGAAGCTTTCTTT,CSARRISLINEAFF
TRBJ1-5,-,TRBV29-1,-,TGCAGCGTGGGATCCGGGCCCCCCAATCAGCCCCAGCATTTT,CSVGSGPPNQPQHF
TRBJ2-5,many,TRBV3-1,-,TGTGCCAGCACGACCCAAGAGACCCAGTACTTC,CASTTQETQYF
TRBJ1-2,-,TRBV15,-,TGTGCCACCAACCGAGGGATGGGCTATGGCTACACCTTC,CATNRGMGYGYTF
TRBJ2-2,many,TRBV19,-,TGTGCCAGTAGTCCCCGGATTGGGCCAGCCTTGATGGGGGAGCTGTTTTTT,CASSPRIGPALMGELFF
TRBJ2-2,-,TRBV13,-,TGTGCCAGCAGGGCAGGGACGAACACCGGGGAGCTGTTTTTT,CASRAGTNTGELFF
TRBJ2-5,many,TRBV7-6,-,TGTGCCAGCAGCTTAACACAGGGACGGGGAGAGACCCAGTACTTC,CASSLTQGRGETQYF
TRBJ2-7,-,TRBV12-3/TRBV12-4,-,TGTGCCAGCAGTTTAGCGGGAGGAACATTATACGAGCAGTACTTC,CASSLAGGTLYEQYF
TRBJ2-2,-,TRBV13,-,TGTGCCAGCAGCTTCGGGGCTGGGTCTAACACCGGGGAGCTGTTTTTT,CASSFGAGSNTGELFF
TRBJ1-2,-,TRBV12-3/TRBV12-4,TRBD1,TGTGCCAGCAGTCCCTCAGGAAATTACCGGGACAGGGATTTAGCTAACTATGGCTACACCTTC,CASSPSGNYRDRDLANYGYTF
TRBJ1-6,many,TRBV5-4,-,TGTGCCAGCAGCCCGGGGGCAGGGCTTTCACCCCTCCACTTT,CASSPGAGLSPLHF
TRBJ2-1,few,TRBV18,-,TGTGCCAGCTCACCACCGCTCACCGAGCAGTTCTTC,CASSPPLTEQFF
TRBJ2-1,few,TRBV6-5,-,TGTGCCAGCAGTTGGGAAGGGGGAGCCTACAATGAGCAGTTCTTC,CASSWEGGAYNEQFF
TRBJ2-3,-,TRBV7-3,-,TGTGCCAGCAGCTTAACGGTTAATGCAGATACGCAGTATTTT,CASSLTVNADTQYF
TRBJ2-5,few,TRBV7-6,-,TGTGCCAGCAGCACGGACTTCCAAGAGACCCAGTACTTC,CASSTDFQETQYF
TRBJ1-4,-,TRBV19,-,TGTGCCAGTAGTACTCGTGAAAAACTGTTTTTT,CASSTREKLFF
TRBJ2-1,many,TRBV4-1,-,TGCGCCAGCACCCGGACACCGGGGGGCCAATACAATGAGCAGTTCTTC,CASTRTPGGQYNEQFF
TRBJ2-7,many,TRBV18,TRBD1,TGTGCCAGCTCATGGGACAGGGCGGTCGAGCAGTACTTC,CASSWDRAVEQYF
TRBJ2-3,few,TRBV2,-,TGTGCCAGCAGTAAGGTAGTCGAGGGGGCGCAGTATTTT,CASSKVVEGAQYF
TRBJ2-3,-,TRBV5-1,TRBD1,TGCGCCAGCACCACAGGGGGTGGCACAGATACGCAGTATTTT,CASTTGGGTDTQYF
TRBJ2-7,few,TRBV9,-,TGTGCCAGCAGCGTAGGCGGCGTTGACTACGAGCAGTACTTC,CASSVGGVDYEQYF
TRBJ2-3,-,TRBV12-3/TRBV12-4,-,TGTGCCAGCAGTGGGGGACGTACGCAGTATTTT,CASSGGRTQYF
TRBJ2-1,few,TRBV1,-,TGCACCAGCAGCCAAGACACTAGCGGGGGGTGTAATGAGCAGTTCTTC,CTSSQDTSGGCNEQFF
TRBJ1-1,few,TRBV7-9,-,TGTGCCAGCTACTCTCCCCTGGGTCCTGTGGGCACTGAAGCTTTCTTT,CASYSPLGPVGTEAFF
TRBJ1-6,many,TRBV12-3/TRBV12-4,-,TGTGCCAGCAGTTTAACCGGGCTCGATTCACCCCTCCACTTT,CASSLTGLDSPLHF
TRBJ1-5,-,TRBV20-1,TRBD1,TGCAGTGCTTTACAGGGGGCCAATCAGCCCCAGCATTTT,CSALQGANQPQHF
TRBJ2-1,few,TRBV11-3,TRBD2,TGTGCCAGCAGCCCGGGGCAGGGCAGGCGGGGGTACAATGAGCAGTTCTTC,CASSPGQGRRGYNEQFF
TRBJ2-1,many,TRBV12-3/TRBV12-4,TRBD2,TGTGCCAGCAGTTTCGGGGGGTACAATGAGCAGTTCTTC,CASSFGGYNEQFF
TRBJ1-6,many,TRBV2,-,TGTGCCAGCAGTGACCCCGATGTTTTGACACCCCTCCACTTT,CASSDPDVLTPLHF
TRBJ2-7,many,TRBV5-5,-,TGTGCCAGCAGCTTGCTGGGCGAGCAGTACTTC,CASSLLGEQYF
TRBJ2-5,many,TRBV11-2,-,TGTGCCAGCGGCGGACGGTACCAAGAGACCCAGTACTTC,CASGGRYQETQYF
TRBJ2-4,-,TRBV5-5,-,TGTGCCAGCAGCATCGGAGTAGCCAAAAACATTCAGTACTTC,CASSIGVAKNIQYF
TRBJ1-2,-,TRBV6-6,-,TGTGCCAGCAGTTACTCTACCACTTTTTATGGCTACACCTTC,CASSYSTTFYGYTF
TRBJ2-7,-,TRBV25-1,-,TGTGCCACTAGAGGCCCAGGGAACTACGAGCAGTACTTC,CATRGPGNYEQYF
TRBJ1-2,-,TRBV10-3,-,TGTGCCATCAGTGAAGTGGGGGAAAACTATGGCTACACCTTC,CAISEVGENYGYTF